This T cell receptor beta chain was recovered during a study of identical twins. Germline lookup yields CDR1 SGHVS and CDR2 FQNEAQ. The CDR3 runs 17 residues. V lost 1 base to trimming and J lost 0 bases; unmatched junction nucleotides: 4. Each CDR3 protein is one row after TCRdb ran MiXCR on the 5' RACE reads. The repertoire consists of 450,000 or so distinct CDR3 sequences, with 13% to 15% occurring once and the leading ten covering roughly 0.56%. This clonotype has only a few counts. All donors were healthy Caucasians. The same sample was also used in a study of yellow fever vaccine responses in identical twins.

The receptor's source is a woman younger than 30 in good health. What was sequenced was CD4+ T cells sorted from blood. The chain combines TRBV7-8 with TRBJ2-7; 12 bases are shared with TRBD2. CDR3 protein: CASSLGRLAGDSYEQYF. The CDR3 DNA is TGTGCCAGCAGCTTAGGACGACTAGCGGGGGACTCCTACGAGCAGTACTTC.